This section outlines one TCR beta chain sequence together with its context. Trimming took 0 bases from V and 4 from J, leaving 11 bases between them. Germline CDR1 is SGHRS and CDR2 is YFSETQ. The CDR3 covers 14 residues. These data belong to a study of blood T cell repertoires in COVID-19. As for the study in general: Acute-phase and convalescent COVID-19 samples originated in the United States, Italy and Spain. Sample material is recorded as cDNA or gDNA derived from T cells, B-cell-depleted T cells, or PBMCs.

Libraries were prepared by immunoSEQ multiplex PCR; TCRdb keeps only in-frame clonotypes and omits some of them. In the table there are roughly 200,000 clones, about 86% of which are singletons. This chain joins TRBV5-1 and TRBJ2-7, with a possible D match to TRBD1 (6 bases). The origin of this receptor is a man aged 50-59 years with active or convalescent COVID-19. Sequencing was performed on peripheral blood. The CDR3 region has the DNA TGCGCCAGCAGCTTGGGTACAGGGCGATACGAGCAGTACTTC. This encodes CASSLGTGRYEQYF.